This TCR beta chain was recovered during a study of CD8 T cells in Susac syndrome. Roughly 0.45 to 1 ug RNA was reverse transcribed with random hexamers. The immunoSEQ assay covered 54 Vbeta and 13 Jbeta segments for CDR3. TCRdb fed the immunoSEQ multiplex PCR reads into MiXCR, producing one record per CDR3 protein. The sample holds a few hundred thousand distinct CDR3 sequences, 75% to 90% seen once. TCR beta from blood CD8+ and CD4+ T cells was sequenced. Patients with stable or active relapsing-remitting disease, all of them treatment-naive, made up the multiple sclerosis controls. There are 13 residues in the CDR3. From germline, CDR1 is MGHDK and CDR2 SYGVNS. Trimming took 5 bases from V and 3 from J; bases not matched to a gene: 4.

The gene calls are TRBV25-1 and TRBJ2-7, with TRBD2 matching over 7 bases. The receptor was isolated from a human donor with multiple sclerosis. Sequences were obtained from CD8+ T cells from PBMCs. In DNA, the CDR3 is TGTGCCAGCAGTTTCTCTAGCGGCTACGAGCAGTACTTC. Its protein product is CASSFSSGYEQYF.